These 20 T cell receptor beta chains were sequenced from one sample in a study of blood T cell repertoires in COVID-19. The method was immunoSEQ multiplex PCR; TCRdb's version includes in-frame clones alone and lacks a portion of them. Found here are roughly 440,000 clones, more than 70% of them singletons; the top ten hold over 10%. The sequencing sample was made of peripheral blood. The receptor set was obtained from a woman aged 45-59 years with COVID-19, enrolled during active disease.

The chain uses TRBV9 and TRBJ1-3; a possible D gene is TRBD1 (5 bases). V was clipped by 7 bases and J by 1 base, with 12 bases between them. The CDR3 has 14 amino acids. In germline, CDR1 is SGDLS, CDR2 YYNGEE. DNA of the CDR3: TGTGCCAGCCGACCGGGGGGGTCTGGAAACACCATATATTTT. Its protein is CASRPGGSGNTIYF.

This rearrangement joins TRBV5-5 to TRBJ2-2, with a possible D match to TRBD2 (5 bases). The germline CDR1 and CDR2 sequences are SGHKS and YYEKEE (reference sequence). V lost 1 base and J 5 bases, leaving 21 bases between the germline ends. This CDR3 region has 18 residues. The CDR3 DNA is TGTGCCAGCAGCTTGCGGCAGACACTAGTAGGGTATACCGGGGAGCTGTTTTTT. It yields the protein CASSLRQTLVGYTGELFF.

As to this clone: The same CDR3 arises from other DNA sequences in this sample as well. The chain links TRBV2 to TRBJ1-1; D is ambiguous. The CDR3 is made up of 13 amino acids. Deletions cut 3 bases from V and 2 bases from J, with 7 bases between. Germline values: CDR1 SNHLY, CDR2 FYNNEI. The CDR3 spells CASSEEVNTEAFF. The CDR3 nucleotides read TGTGCCAGCAGTGAGGAGGTAAACACTGAAGCTTTCTTT.

The chain has TRBV19 and TRBJ1-1, with TRBD1 as a possible D gene (6 bases). The CDR3 runs 14 residues. The germline CDR1 and CDR2 sequences are LNHDA and SQIVND (reference sequence). V gave up 5 bases and J gave up 1 base, with 11 bases separating them. The CDR3 DNA follows: TGTGCCAGTAGTGTTAACAGGGAGAACACTGAAGCTTTCTTT. It yields the protein CASSVNRENTEAFF. The entire variable domain, with the rest obtained from reference TRBV19 and TRBJ1-1, is as follows: DGGITQSPKYLFRKEGQNVTLSCEQNLNHDAMYWYRQDPGQGLRLIYYSQIVNDFQKGDIAEGYSVSREKKESFPLTVTSAQKNPTAFYLCASSVNRENTEAFFGQGTRLTVV.

V gene TRBV7-8 combines with J gene TRBJ2-3, with 7 bases aligning to TRBD1. The germline CDR1 and CDR2 sequences are SGHVS and FQNEAQ. The V and J ends lost 6 bases and 6 bases, in that order; junction bases with no gene match: 12. The CDR3 totals 15 residues. CDR3 sequence (DNA): TGTGCCAGCAGTAGACAGGACAGGATCGCGGATACGCAGTATTTT. Translating gives CASSRQDRIADTQYF.

This chain links TRBV2 with TRBJ2-7; 15 nucleotides line up with TRBD2. V lost 6 bases, J lost 4 bases, and 4 bases stayed unmatched. Germline V gene lookup returns CDR1 SNHLY and CDR2 FYNNEI. The CDR3 contains 15 residues. CDR3 sequence reads: CASRGLAGGRYEQYF. The DNA for the CDR3 is TGTGCCAGCAGGGGACTAGCGGGGGGCCGGTACGAGCAGTACTTC. The full variable domain, with the rest looked up from reference TRBV2 and TRBJ2-7, is EPEVTQTPSHQVTQMGQEVILRCVPISNHLYFYWYRQILGQKVEFLVSFYNNEISEKSEIFDDQFSVERPDGSNFTLKIRSTKLEDSAMYFCASRGLAGGRYEQYFGPGTRLTVT.

This clone has just a few counts. This sequence joins TRBV5-1 and TRBJ1-2; no firm D call. V was cut by 2 bases and J by 8 bases, with 19 bases left in between. The CDR3 covers 15 residues. CDR1 is SGHRS and CDR2 is YFSETQ in the germline V gene. CDR3 sequence: CASSLGRNIPIGYTF. The CDR3 DNA is TGCGCCAGCAGCTTAGGCAGGAACATCCCCATAGGCTACACCTTC.

A remark on this clone: Other DNA sequences in the sample encode the same CDR3. The rearrangement links TRBV5-1 to TRBJ1-2; unclear D gene. CDR1 is SGHRS and CDR2 is YFSETQ in the germline V gene. This CDR3 spans 12 amino acids. The germline V and J ends were trimmed by 0 bases and 8 bases, with 8 bases remaining between them. The DNA for the CDR3 is TGCGCCAGCAGCTTGGGAGGTGAGGGCTACACCTTC. Its protein is CASSLGGEGYTF.

V is TRBV6-6 and J is TRBJ1-5, with a weak D call TRBD1 (5 bases). The CDR3 spans 14 residues. Between the trimmed V and J ends, which lost 2 bases and 3 bases, there was a span of 8 bases. Germline lookup yields CDR1 MNHNY and CDR2 SVGAGI (reference sequence). The CDR3 protein is CASSYGHYNQPQHF. DNA of the CDR3: TGTGCCAGCAGTTACGGACACTACAATCAGCCCCAGCATTTT.

The V gene is TRBV2, the J gene TRBJ1-5; D not certain. The CDR3 runs 14 residues. Trimming removed 7 bases from V and 5 bases from J, with 15 bases in between. Germline V gene data show CDR1 as SNHLY and CDR2 as FYNNEI. The CDR3 region is CASTSRREYQPQHF. In nucleotides, the CDR3 is TGTGCCAGCACCTCCCGCCGAGAGTATCAGCCCCAGCATTTT.

This sequence joins TRBV27 and TRBJ1-2, with 9 bases matching TRBD1. Germline loops: CDR1 MNHEY, CDR2 SMNVEV (reference sequence). V lost 6 bases, J lost 4 bases, and 6 bases stayed unmatched. The CDR3 runs to 14 residues. In DNA, the CDR3 is TGTGCCAGCAGCACAACAGGGGGCGTCTATGGCTACACCTTC. Its protein product is CASSTTGGVYGYTF.

This chain connects TRBV10-3 to TRBJ2-7; 11 bases map to TRBD2. The CDR3 totals 12 residues. Germline loops: CDR1 ENHRY, CDR2 SYGVKD. The CDR3 is CATTSGGYEQYF. The CDR3 DNA sequence: TGTGCTACCACTAGCGGGGGCTACGAGCAGTACTTC.

V is TRBV4-1 and J is TRBJ1-4; 7 bases agree with TRBD1. V was pared by 2 bases and J by 7 bases, with 7 bases of the junction left unmatched. The CDR3 spans 15 residues. The germline V gene encodes CDR1 MGHRA and CDR2 YSYEKL. CDR3 nucleotides: TGCGCCAGCAGCCAAACACAGGGGCAAGGTGAAAAACTGTTTTTT. Protein product: CASSQTQGQGEKLFF.

The chain uses TRBV6-6 and TRBJ1-2; 7 bases match TRBD1. J gave up 8 bases and V 6 bases, and 9 bases lay outside the gene matches. Per the germline V gene, CDR1 is MNHNY and CDR2 is SVGAGI (reference sequence). The CDR3 is made up of 13 amino acids. CDR3 bases: TGTGCCAGCAGCCCCGACAGGGATGGAGGCTACACCTTC. Amino acid sequence: CASSPDRDGGYTF.

The chain uses TRBV12-3 or TRBV12-4 and TRBJ1-1; D may be TRBD1 (5 bases). V lost 7 bases to trimming and J lost 6 bases, with 15 bases between them. CDR3 length: 13 residues. CDR3 sequence: CASKIGAGSEAFF. The CDR3 region has the DNA TGTGCCAGCAAAATTGGTGCAGGGTCTGAAGCTTTCTTT.

Concerning this clone: Other DNA sequences of this sample code for an identical CDR3. This sequence joins TRBV3-1 (or the pseudogene TRBV3-2) and TRBJ1-5; D gene unclear. This CDR3 region has 13 residues. Per the germline V gene, CDR1 is LGHDT and CDR2 is YNNKEL (reference sequence). V was cut by 1 base and J by 6 bases, with 7 bases left in between. The CDR3 protein is CASSQGTGQPQHF. The CDR3 coding sequence is TGTGCCAGCAGCCAAGGTACGGGTCAGCCCCAGCATTTT.

This clone came up once. The rearrangement links TRBV11-1 to TRBJ1-2; D is ambiguous. V was cut by 2 bases and J by 6 bases, with 16 bases left in between. The CDR3 has 15 amino acids. Germline loops: CDR1 SGHAT, CDR2 FQDESV (reference sequence). The CDR3 coding sequence is TGTGCCAGCAGCTTACTTCGAGGATATATCGATGGCTACACCTTC. Amino acids: CASSLLRGYIDGYTF.

The V and J genes are TRBV6-5 and TRBJ2-3; TRBD2 might be the D (5 bases). The CDR3 extends over 15 amino acids. Trimming shortened V by 5 bases and J by 3 bases, and 15 bases separated the two germline ends. CDR1 and CDR2 (germline): MNHEY, SVGAGI. CDR3 nucleotides: TGTGCCAGCAGTAAGATCATGGCGGGTACAGATACGCAGTATTTT. It codes for CASSKIMAGTDTQYF.

This clone was counted a few times. The sample carries other DNA sequences with the same CDR3. The chain is built from TRBV11-2 and TRBJ1-2; a possible D gene is TRBD1 (5 bases). This CDR3 region has 14 residues. CDR1 is SGHAT and CDR2 is FQNNGV in the germline V gene. Trimming cost V 1 base and J 2 bases, with 8 bases left between them. DNA of the CDR3: TGTGCCAGCAGCTTAGGGCAGGGCAACTATGGCTACACCTTC. It translates to CASSLGQGNYGYTF.

The chain couples TRBV2 to TRBJ2-3, with TRBD2 matching 7 bases. V dropped 7 bases and J dropped 9; count of bases not matched to a gene: 10. Germline lookup yields CDR1 SNHLY and CDR2 FYNNEI. The CDR3 length is 13 residues. Written as DNA, the CDR3 is TGTGCCAGCATTCGGACTAGATCAGGCACGCAGTATTTT. This sequence encodes CASIRTRSGTQYF.